The clone carrying this TCR beta chain has at least ten counts. Using its own MiXCR run on the PCR reads, TCRdb lists one record per CDR3 protein. This table holds roughly 100,000 distinct CDR3 sequences, around 53% found once. The sample belongs to a study of CDR3 diversity in severe acne. The CDR3 extends over 12 amino acids. The V end was cut by 0 bases, the J end by 7 bases, with 6 bases between. Germline-derived CDR1 and CDR2 are SEHNR and FQNEAQ (reference sequence). The receptor was isolated from a male donor with acne. The chain carries TRBV7-9 and TRBJ1-1; D perhaps matches TRBD1 (5 bases). The sequenced material came from blood. As DNA, the CDR3 is TGTGCCAGCAGCTTAGCAGACAGTGAAGCTTTCTTT. It translates to CASSLADSEAFF.